The 28 T cell receptor beta chains below come from one sample, sequenced in a study of human T cells and chemical hapten exposure. TCRdb recomputed calls from the RACE reads with MiXCR, one row per CDR3 protein. The repertoire holds about 82,000 distinct CDR3 sequences, over 10% seen once, with 4.5% to 6% in the top ten. Time point meaning: patch test 3, about 24 weeks after DPC sensitization. Treatment given: therapeutic diphenylcyclopropenone sensitization with weekly scalp DPC. Source: whole blood, taken in connection with sensitization to the hapten diphenylcyclopropenone (DPC). The receptors derive from a woman between 45 and 65 years old with alopecia areata. Some clones in this sample may be carry-over from other donors' samples.

This clonotype was seen at least ten times. The chain recombines TRBV11-2 with TRBJ2-1; D is uncertain. Germline CDR1 is SGHAT and CDR2 is FQNNGV. Trimming removed 0 bases from V and 6 bases from J, with 9 bases in between. The CDR3 extends over 14 amino acids. CDR3 protein: CASSLDTKINEQFF. The DNA for the CDR3 is TGTGCCAGCAGCTTAGATACAAAAATCAATGAGCAGTTCTTC.

This clonotype has at least ten counts. The genes are TRBV14 and TRBJ2-3; 7 bases match TRBD2. The V segment lost 1 base and the J segment 3 bases; nucleotides outside the gene matches: 4. This CDR3 contains 15 residues. CDR1 and CDR2 from the germline V gene are SGHDN and FVKESK. CDR3 nucleotides: TGTGCCAGCAGCCAAGGGCTAGCGGTGACAGATACGCAGTATTTT. This codes for CASSQGLAVTDTQYF.

This clonotype has just a few counts. This chain joins TRBV20-1 and TRBJ1-2, with 8 bases matching TRBD1. The CDR3 contains 17 residues. Germline V gives CDR1 DFQATT, CDR2 SNEGSKA (reference sequence). With 5 bases clipped from V and 1 base from J, the junction kept 15 bases outside the gene matches. CDR3 amino acids: CSAPRVDRGVFNYGYTF. The CDR3, as DNA: TGCAGTGCTCCAAGGGTAGACAGGGGAGTGTTTAACTATGGCTACACCTTC.

In this sample, this clonotype turned up a few times. This chain joins TRBV5-1 and TRBJ2-1; 7 nucleotides align to TRBD2. This CDR3 contains 18 residues. Germline V gene data show CDR1 as SGHRS and CDR2 as YFSETQ. Losses at the gene ends were 1 base for V and 4 bases for J; bases not matched to a gene: 14. The CDR3 spells CASSLQFTAGERYNEQFF. The CDR3 bases are TGCGCCAGCAGCTTGCAGTTTACGGCGGGAGAGAGATACAATGAGCAGTTCTTC. The full variable domain, completed using reference TRBV5-1 and TRBJ2-1, is KAGVTQTPRYLIKTRGQQVTLSCSPISGHRSVSWYQQTPGQGLQFLFEYFSETQRNKGNFPGRFSGRQFSNSRSEMNVSTLELGDSALYLCASSLQFTAGERYNEQFFGPGTRLTVL.

Of note for this clonotype: A much more abundant neighbour one base away suggests this may be a read error. The DNA is left out, because the CDR3 cannot be placed on it with certainty; the CDR3 is given as TCRdb lists it. The chain uses TRBV29-1 and TRBJ1-2; the D call TRBD1 from the table was never checked on the DNA. Germline-derived CDR1 and CDR2 are SQVTM and ANQGSEA. The CDR3 comprises 14 residues, both ends counted. CDR3 amino acids: CSVAGGIGDYGCTF.

This clonotype has at least ten counts. This sequence joins TRBV20-1 and TRBJ2-7, with 7 bases that match TRBD2. Germline CDR1 reads DFQATT; CDR2 reads SNEGSKA (reference sequence). The CDR3 extends over 13 amino acids. V lost 0 bases, J lost 4 bases, and 3 bases stayed unmatched. This CDR3 is CSARDGGRYEQYF. The CDR3 region has the DNA TGCAGTGCTAGAGATGGCGGGAGATACGAGCAGTACTTC.

The gene calls are TRBV29-1 and TRBJ2-5, with D maybe TRBD1 (6 bases). Germline V gene data show CDR1 as SQVTM and CDR2 as ANQGSEA. Trimming pared 4 bases from V and 5 bases from J, leaving 8 bases between. CDR3 size: 11 residues. The DNA of the CDR3 is TGCAGCGTTGGACAGGCCGAGACCCAGTACTTC. Amino acids: CSVGQAETQYF.

At least ten counts were recorded for this clonotype. This rearrangement joins TRBV5-5 to TRBJ2-7, with unresolved D. Between the trimmed V and J ends, which lost 5 bases and 0 bases, there was a span of 9 bases. Germline CDR1 reads SGHKS; CDR2 reads YYEKEE (reference sequence). CDR3 size: 13 residues. The CDR3 nucleotides read TGTGCCAGCAGGGGAAGGAGCTCCTACGAGCAGTACTTC. Protein product: CASRGRSSYEQYF.

This chain uses TRBV20-1 with TRBJ2-7; 9 nucleotides agree with TRBD1. Per germline, CDR1 DFQATT and CDR2 SNEGSKA (reference sequence). The V gene end was trimmed by 0 bases and the J gene end by 1 base; junction bases not matched to a gene: 10. The CDR3 has 17 residues. The DNA of the CDR3 is TGCAGTGCTAGAGATCTGGACAGGGGATCCCATTCCTACGAGCAGTACTTC. Protein sequence: CSARDLDRGSHSYEQYF.

This clonotype was seen a handful of times. The chain links TRBV10-2 to TRBJ2-2; D is uncertain. The CDR3 sequence is 13 residues long. The V gene lost 8 bases and the J gene lost 5 bases, with 12 bases spanning the gap. The germline V gene encodes CDR1 WSHSY and CDR2 SAAADI. CDR3: CASCLDLTGELFF. Here the CDR3 DNA reads TGCGCCAGCTGTCTGGACCTTACCGGGGAGCTGTTTTTT.

The table lists this clonotype with many counts. The gene calls are TRBV4-1 and TRBJ1-1; tentative D call: TRBD1 (6 bases). The germline CDR1 and CDR2 sequences are MGHRA and YSYEKL. This CDR3 contains 15 residues. V lost 2 bases, J lost 1 base, and 11 bases lay in between. The CDR3 nucleotides are TGCGCCAGCAGCCAAACCAGGGGTACGAACACTGAAGCTTTCTTT. It yields the protein CASSQTRGTNTEAFF.

There are many counts of this clonotype. V usage is TRBV20-1 and J usage is TRBJ2-3; 7 nucleotides match TRBD2. The CDR3 loop spans 15 amino acids. The V gene end was trimmed by 0 bases and the J gene end by 1 base; junction bases not matched to a gene: 4. Germline V lookup: CDR1 DFQATT, CDR2 SNEGSKA (reference sequence). Written as DNA, the CDR3 is TGCAGTGCTAGAGATGTGGCGGGAGGCACAGATACGCAGTATTTT. Protein: CSARDVAGGTDTQYF.

This clonotype was detected many times. V and J are TRBV12-3 or TRBV12-4 and TRBJ1-6; 8 bases fit TRBD1. The CDR3 length is 15 residues. J gave up 6 bases and V 6 bases, and 7 bases lay outside the gene matches. The CDR3 reads CASRRGQGRNSPLHF. The CDR3 DNA sequence: TGTGCCAGCAGGAGAGGACAGGGACGTAATTCACCCCTCCACTTT.

This clonotype was seen ten or more times. This chain uses TRBV5-1 with TRBJ1-1, with D perhaps matching TRBD1 (5 bases). Germline V gene sequence: CDR1 SGHRS, CDR2 YFSETQ. The V end was cut by 0 bases, the J end by 4 bases, with 7 bases between. The length of the CDR3 is 13 residues. The DNA for the CDR3 is TGCGCCAGCAGCTTGGAAGGGGTCACTGAAGCTTTCTTT. Translation: CASSLEGVTEAFF.

This clonotype has at least ten counts. The J gene is TRBJ2-7, the V gene TRBV2; 11 bases are shared with TRBD2. The CDR3 covers 14 residues. Unmatched junction bases numbered 3, after V lost 6 bases and J lost 2 bases. Germline values: CDR1 SNHLY, CDR2 FYNNEI. The CDR3: CASRLGLAAYEQYF. CDR3 nucleotides: TGTGCCAGCAGATTGGGACTAGCGGCCTACGAGCAGTACTTC.

This clonotype has a handful of counts. V gene TRBV10-3 combines with J gene TRBJ1-1; tentatively, D is TRBD1 (6 bases). The V end was cut by 10 bases, the J end by 4 bases, with 19 bases between. The CDR3 covers 14 residues. Per the germline V gene, CDR1 is ENHRY and CDR2 is SYGVKD. CDR3 region: CATRSEQGGTEAFF. The CDR3 DNA sequence: TGTGCCACCAGGAGCGAACAGGGAGGCACTGAAGCTTTCTTT.

This clonotype was picked up a small number of times. The V call is TRBV5-6, the J call TRBJ2-2, with D perhaps matching TRBD1 (5 bases). Germline-derived CDR1 and CDR2 are SGHDT and YYEEEE. The CDR3 loop spans 14 amino acids. Trimming pared 1 base from V and 6 bases from J, leaving 10 bases between. CDR3 in amino acids: CASSLSGPAGELFF. CDR3 DNA: TGTGCCAGCAGCTTGTCAGGGCCCGCCGGGGAGCTGTTTTTT.

The J gene is TRBJ2-2, the V gene TRBV11-2; TRBD1 matches 8 bases. With V trimmed by 0 bases and J by 4 bases, 4 bases remained unmatched. The germline V gene has CDR1 SGHAT and CDR2 FQNNGV. This CDR3 spans 16 amino acids. CDR3 sequence reads: CASSLEGTGVTGELFF. As DNA, the CDR3 is TGTGCCAGCAGCTTAGAGGGGACAGGCGTCACCGGGGAGCTGTTTTTT.

The chain has TRBV20-1 and TRBJ2-7; maybe TRBD2 (5 bases). Trimming removed 3 bases at V and 6 bases at J, with 18 bases between. The CDR3 covers 14 residues. Germline V CDR1 and CDR2: DFQATT, SNEGSKA (reference sequence). The CDR3 bases are TGCAGTGCTAGTTCCAGCGAGGGAAACACCGAGCAGTACTTC. As protein: CSASSSEGNTEQYF.

This clonotype turned up a few times. J is TRBJ1-5 and V is TRBV18; possible D gene TRBD1, 6 bases. The CDR3 length is 14 residues. CDR1 and CDR2 from the germline V gene are KGHSH and LQKENI. Trimming shortened V by 3 bases and J by 6 bases, and 12 bases separated the two germline ends. CDR3: CASSPPGGGQPQHF. The CDR3 nucleotides read TGTGCCAGCTCACCCCCCGGGGGCGGTCAGCCCCAGCATTTT.

The rearrangement links TRBV12-3 or TRBV12-4 to TRBJ2-5; 15 positions agree with TRBD2. With V trimmed by 4 bases and J by 5 bases, 5 bases remained unmatched. CDR3 length equals 16 residues. CDR3 nucleotides: TGTGCCAGCAGTTCTGGACTAGCGGGAGGGTTGGAGACCCAGTACTTC. Its protein product is CASSSGLAGGLETQYF.

The V gene is TRBV11-2, the J gene TRBJ2-7; TRBD1 agrees at 8 bases. Trimming at V came to 1 base and at J to 5 bases, leaving 10 bases not matched to a gene. The CDR3 has 16 residues. The germline V gene has CDR1 SGHAT and CDR2 FQNNGV. The DNA of the CDR3 is TGTGCCAGCAGCTTAGGGTTAGGACAGGGAGGACACGAGCAGTACTTC. Translated, it gives CASSLGLGQGGHEQYF.

V usage is TRBV7-2 and J usage is TRBJ1-1, with D unclear. CDR3 size: 13 residues. Trimming removed 4 bases from V and 4 bases from J, with 10 bases in between. Germline V gene sequence: CDR1 SGHTA, CDR2 FQGNSA. The CDR3 reads CASSSTGSTEAFF. In nucleotides, the CDR3 is TGTGCCAGCAGCTCCACCGGGAGCACTGAAGCTTTCTTT. Combining the CDR3 with reference TRBV7-2 and TRBJ1-1 gives the whole variable domain GAGVSQSPSNKVTEKGKDVELRCDPISGHTALYWYRQSLGQGLEFLIYFQGNSAPDKSGLPSDRFSAERTGGSVSTLTIQRTQQEDSAVYLCASSSTGSTEAFFGQGTRLTVV.

At least ten counts were recorded for this clonotype. The chain uses TRBV30 and TRBJ1-1; D not resolved. In germline, CDR1 is GTSNPN, CDR2 SVGIG (reference sequence). V dropped 2 bases and J dropped 0 bases, with 10 bases sitting between them. The CDR3 has 14 residues. The CDR3 spells CAWSIGQLNTEAFF. CDR3 in DNA: TGTGCCTGGAGTATAGGTCAGTTGAACACTGAAGCTTTCTTT.

This clonotype was observed at least ten times. V gene TRBV6-6 combines with J gene TRBJ1-5; D remains ambiguous. This CDR3 is 16 amino acids long. V lost 4 bases and J lost 0, with 13 bases in between. Germline CDR1 reads MNHNY; CDR2 reads SVGAGI (reference sequence). The CDR3 nucleotides are TGTGCCAGCAGTTGGATGGACTGGAATAGCAATCAGCCCCAGCATTTT. Translating gives CASSWMDWNSNQPQHF.

The chain has TRBV18 and TRBJ2-7, with unresolved D. The CDR3 length is 16 residues. Germline loops: CDR1 KGHSH, CDR2 LQKENI. Trimming took off 4 bases at V and 4 bases at J, with 20 bases between the two ends. CDR3 nucleotides: TGTGCCAGCTCACTTCACGAGGTGGCTGTTGGATACGAGCAGTACTTC. Residues: CASSLHEVAVGYEQYF.

The chain joins TRBV29-1 to TRBJ1-3; D is undetermined. This CDR3 comprises 11 residues. Trimming took 7 bases from V and 0 from J, leaving 4 bases between them. Per germline, CDR1 SQVTM and CDR2 ANQGSEA. This chain's CDR3 is CSANSGNTIYF. CDR3 coding DNA: TGCAGCGCCAACTCTGGAAACACCATATATTTT.

This clonotype was detected only a few times. This chain connects TRBV29-1 to TRBJ2-2; D is ambiguous. The CDR3 has 10 amino acids. Germline lookup yields CDR1 SQVTM and CDR2 ANQGSEA. V lost 4 bases, J lost 7 bases, and 4 bases lay in between. The CDR3 here is CSVGGGELFF. DNA of the CDR3: TGCAGCGTTGGAGGCGGGGAGCTGTTTTTT.